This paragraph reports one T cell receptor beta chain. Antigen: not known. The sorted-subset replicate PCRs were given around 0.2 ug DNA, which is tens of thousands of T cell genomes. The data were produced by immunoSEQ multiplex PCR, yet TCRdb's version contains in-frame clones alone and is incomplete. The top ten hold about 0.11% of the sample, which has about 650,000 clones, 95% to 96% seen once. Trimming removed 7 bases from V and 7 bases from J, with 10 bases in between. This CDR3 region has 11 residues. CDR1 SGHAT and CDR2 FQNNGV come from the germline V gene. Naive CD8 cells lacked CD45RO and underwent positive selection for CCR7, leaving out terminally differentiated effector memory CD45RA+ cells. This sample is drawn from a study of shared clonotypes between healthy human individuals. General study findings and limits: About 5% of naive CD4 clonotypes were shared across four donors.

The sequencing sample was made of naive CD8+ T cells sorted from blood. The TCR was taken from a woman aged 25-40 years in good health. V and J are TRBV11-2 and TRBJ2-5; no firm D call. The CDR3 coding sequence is TGTGCCAGCACCGCAGGTGGGACCCAGTACTTC. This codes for CASTAGGTQYF.